A single sample gave rise to the 25 T cell receptor beta chains below, sequenced in a study of T cell responses to AZD1222 COVID-19 vaccine (dated by TCRdb to about 2021). Read against the paper, the sample's time point label means: baseline before first vaccination. The library was built by means of the immunoSEQ multiplex PCR assay. TCRdb stores this immuneACCESS table with in-frame sequences only. Part of the clones is absent; in the studies checked, under half of the shortfall reflects unresolved V genes, and no reason is known for the rest. The sample table records some 150,000 clones; approximately 90% of these occur just once. 4.7% of the sample is in the top ten clones. Material: peripheral blood, obtained on day 0 of AZD1222 vaccination. Receptors were obtained from an adult in good health.

The chain joins TRBV28 to TRBJ2-7; 8 bases map to TRBD2. V lost 5 bases, J lost 4 bases, and 10 bases stayed unmatched. The CDR3 is 15 residues long. The V gene's germline CDR1 is MDHEN and CDR2 SYDVKM. The CDR3 sequence is CASSRSGTREYEQYF. DNA of the CDR3: TGTGCCAGCAGTCGCTCCGGGACTAGAGAGTACGAGCAGTACTTC.

This chain links TRBV28 with TRBJ1-1; D ambiguous. Germline lookup yields CDR1 MDHEN and CDR2 SYDVKM. The germline V and J ends were trimmed by 2 bases and 2 bases, with 6 bases remaining between them. CDR3 length equals 13 residues. The CDR3 DNA is TGTGCCAGCAGTTTAGGGGTAAACACTGAAGCTTTCTTT. It yields the protein CASSLGVNTEAFF.

The chain combines TRBV5-1 with TRBJ1-4, with D maybe TRBD1 (5 bases). The V end was cut by 4 bases, the J end by 9 bases, with 16 bases between. This CDR3 has 14 amino acids. Germline assignment: CDR1 SGHRS and CDR2 YFSETQ. The CDR3 nucleotides are TGCGCCAGCAGCAGCGACAGTACCTCCCAAAAACTGTTTTTT. Translating it yields CASSSDSTSQKLFF.

CDR3 in amino acids: CASNGGRAVLNEQFF. CDR3 DNA: TGTGCCAGTAATGGGGGACGGGCGGTACTAAATGAGCAGTTCTTC. The rearrangement joins TRBV19 to TRBJ2-1, with D tentatively TRBD1 or TRBD2 (5 bases each). This CDR3 is 15 amino acids long. Looked up from germline, CDR1 is LNHDA and CDR2 is SQIVND (reference sequence). Between the trimmed V and J ends, which lost 7 bases and 7 bases, there was a span of 20 bases.

This chain uses TRBV5-1 with TRBJ1-1, with D possibly matching TRBD1 (5 bases). This CDR3 has 13 amino acids. Per germline, CDR1 SGHRS and CDR2 YFSETQ. Trimming shortened V by 6 bases and J by 7 bases, and 16 bases separated the two germline ends. DNA for the CDR3: TGCGCCAGCAACACGAGTCCGGGGCTTGAAGCTTTCTTT. It is translated as CASNTSPGLEAFF.

The rearrangement joins TRBV5-4 to TRBJ1-2; D might be TRBD1 (6 bases). Germline V gene sequence: CDR1 SGHNT, CDR2 YYREEE (reference sequence). The CDR3 runs to 12 residues. Trimming took off 4 bases at V and 8 bases at J, with 12 bases between the two ends. CDR3 sequence: CASSHQGTGYTF. The CDR3 DNA reads TGTGCCAGCAGCCACCAGGGGACCGGCTACACCTTC.

This sequence joins TRBV6-1 and TRBJ1-4; TRBD1 matches 8 bases. The CDR3 has 15 amino acids. J gave up 8 bases and V 2 bases, and 7 bases lay outside the gene matches. Germline V gives CDR1 MNHNS, CDR2 SASEGT. This chain's CDR3 is CASSELQGAREKLFF. The CDR3 nucleotides read TGTGCCAGCAGTGAATTGCAGGGGGCTCGGGAAAAACTGTTTTTT.

The chain has TRBV15 and TRBJ2-1; TRBD2 matches at 7 bases. V lost 4 bases to trimming and J lost 3 bases; unmatched junction nucleotides: 6. This CDR3 comprises 15 residues. CDR1 is LNHNV, CDR2 YYDKDF, per germline (reference sequence). CDR3 bases: TGTGCCACCAGCAAAAGGACTAGTCACTACAATGAGCAGTTCTTC. Its protein is CATSKRTSHYNEQFF.

The chain couples TRBV2 to TRBJ2-4; D not certain. Germline loops: CDR1 SNHLY, CDR2 FYNNEI. V lost 6 bases and J lost 8, with 8 bases in between. This CDR3 region has 11 residues. This chain's CDR3 is CASRKEDIQYF. The CDR3 nucleotides are TGTGCCAGCAGGAAGGAAGACATTCAGTACTTC.

This chain joins TRBV6-6 and TRBJ1-4; a possible D gene is TRBD1 (6 bases). Trimming took off 7 bases at V and 6 bases at J, with 15 bases between the two ends. Germline CDR1 and CDR2: MNHNY and SVGAGI (reference sequence). The CDR3 sequence is 14 residues long. The CDR3 is CASKTGPVDEKLFF. CDR3 DNA sequence: TGTGCCAGCAAAACAGGGCCGGTTGATGAAAAACTGTTTTTT.

V is TRBV14 and J is TRBJ2-5, with unresolved D. Germline V gene lookup returns CDR1 SGHDN and CDR2 FVKESK. This CDR3 region has 17 residues. V was shortened by 0 bases and J by 0 bases, with 14 bases between the two germline ends. CDR3 bases: TGTGCCAGCAGCCAAGAAATGCGGACGAGGTACCAAGAGACCCAGTACTTC. This sequence encodes CASSQEMRTRYQETQYF.

The rearrangement uses TRBV7-9 and TRBJ1-4; no firm D call. This CDR3 spans 15 amino acids. Per the germline V gene, CDR1 is SEHNR and CDR2 is FQNEAQ (reference sequence). Deletions cut 1 base from V and 4 bases from J, with 10 bases between. CDR3 nucleotide sequence: TGTGCCAGCAGCTTAGGGGGTCAGTTTAATGAAAAACTGTTTTTT. This translates into CASSLGGQFNEKLFF.

The chain carries TRBV7-8 and TRBJ2-1; D unresolved. This CDR3 has 12 amino acids. V lost 2 bases and J 10 bases, leaving 9 bases between the germline ends. Germline lookup yields CDR1 SGHVS and CDR2 FQNEAQ. The CDR3 region has the DNA TGTGCCAGCAGCTTAACCCCCCGGGAGCAGTTCTTC. This sequence encodes CASSLTPREQFF.

This clone was counted between two and nine times. This chain connects TRBV7-9 to TRBJ2-1; 9 positions match TRBD1. The CDR3 consists of 15 residues. The germline V gene encodes CDR1 SEHNR and CDR2 FQNEAQ (reference sequence). J was trimmed by 8 bases and V by 4 bases; bases with no gene match: 9. The CDR3 region is CASSSNRGPTDEQFF. The CDR3 nucleotides read TGTGCCAGCAGCTCAAACAGGGGGCCGACCGATGAGCAGTTCTTC.

The V call is TRBV7-8, the J call TRBJ1-4, with 7 nucleotides matching TRBD1. The CDR3 spans 19 residues. The germline V gene encodes CDR1 SGHVS and CDR2 FQNEAQ. With V trimmed by 1 base and J by 7 bases, 18 bases remained unmatched. In DNA, the CDR3 is TGTGCCAGCAGCTTAGACGAGAGAGGGGCGACAGGGTGGATTGAAAAACTGTTTTTT. Translating gives CASSLDERGATGWIEKLFF.

In DNA, the CDR3 is TGTGCCAGCAGCGCAGGACTACCGGCCTACAATGAGCAGTTCTTC. This gives the protein CASSAGLPAYNEQFF. The rearrangement uses TRBV9 and TRBJ2-1, with a weak D call TRBD2 (6 bases). Germline-derived CDR1 and CDR2 are SGDLS and YYNGEE. This CDR3 is 15 amino acids long. With 3 bases removed from V and 2 bases from J, the gap between germline ends came to 12 bases.

In this sample, this clone turned up once. The V gene is TRBV5-1, the J gene TRBJ1-2, with no clear D. Trimming took off 0 bases at V and 4 bases at J, with 10 bases between the two ends. CDR3 length: 14 amino acids. Germline CDR1 reads SGHRS; CDR2 reads YFSETQ. The CDR3 here is CASSLEVGVYGYTF. The DNA for the CDR3 is TGCGCCAGCAGCTTGGAAGTGGGCGTCTATGGCTACACCTTC.

The rearrangement joins TRBV29-1 to TRBJ1-5; 8 bases are shared with TRBD1. There are 14 residues in the CDR3. CDR1 and CDR2 (germline): SQVTM, ANQGSEA. Trimming removed 4 bases from V and 5 bases from J; junction bases left unmatched: 7. The CDR3 reads CSVGDRGADQPQHF. In nucleotides, the CDR3 is TGCAGCGTTGGCGACAGGGGCGCGGATCAGCCCCAGCATTTT.

CDR3 in DNA: TGTGCCAGCAGTCCGGAAGCGAACACCGGGGAGCTGTTTTTT. Its protein product is CASSPEANTGELFF. This chain uses TRBV28 with TRBJ2-2; D not resolved. The CDR3 has 14 amino acids. Germline V lookup: CDR1 MDHEN, CDR2 SYDVKM. The V and J ends lost 5 bases and 0 bases respectively, with 7 bases between them.

The rearrangement uses TRBV20-1 and TRBJ1-2, with D hard to call. CDR3 length: 12 residues. Trimming took off 3 bases at V and 1 base at J, with 6 bases between the two ends. CDR1 DFQATT and CDR2 SNEGSKA come from the germline V gene (reference sequence). CDR3 coding DNA: TGCAGTGCTAGTCAGTTTAACTATGGCTACACCTTC. It encodes CSASQFNYGYTF.

This chain connects TRBV28 to TRBJ1-5; D is possibly TRBD1 (5 bases). With 6 bases removed from V and 5 bases from J, the gap between germline ends came to 17 bases. The CDR3 consists of 15 residues. Germline V lookup: CDR1 MDHEN, CDR2 SYDVKM. CDR3 DNA: TGTGCCAGCAGGGTGTTGGGACGGTTGGATCAGCCCCAGCATTTT. Translation: CASRVLGRLDQPQHF.

The chain carries TRBV19 and TRBJ1-6, with TRBD1 identical over 10 bases. Germline CDR1 and CDR2: LNHDA and SQIVND (reference sequence). The ends lost 4 bases at V and 7 bases at J; junction bases unmatched: 1. This CDR3 spans 14 amino acids. Here the CDR3 reads CASSRDRGNSPLHF. The CDR3 nucleotides are TGTGCCAGTAGTAGGGACAGGGGCAATTCACCCCTCCACTTT.

The V call is TRBV9, the J call TRBJ2-3; no reliable D call. V lost 3 bases to trimming and J lost 2 bases, with 19 bases between them. CDR1 and CDR2 from the germline V gene are SGDLS and YYNGEE. This CDR3 has 17 residues. The CDR3 nucleotides are TGTGCCAGCAGCGCACACGACCGGCCCCGACCCACAGATACGCAGTATTTT. The encoded protein is CASSAHDRPRPTDTQYF.

The genes are TRBV28 and TRBJ1-4, with TRBD1 matching over 10 bases. J gave up 8 bases and V 6 bases, and 12 bases lay outside the gene matches. This CDR3 region has 16 residues. CDR1 is MDHEN and CDR2 is SYDVKM in the germline V gene. As DNA, the CDR3 is TGTGCCAGCAGGGGAACCAGGGACAGGGGAGGGGAAAAACTGTTTTTT. Amino acid sequence: CASRGTRDRGGEKLFF. The variable domain in full, completed from reference TRBV28 and TRBJ1-4, reads DVKVTQSSRYLVKRTGEKVFLECVQDMDHENMFWYRQDPGLGLRLIYFSYDVKMKEKGDIPEGYSVSREKKERFSLILESASTNQTSMYLCASRGTRDRGGEKLFFGSGTQLSVL.

This chain links TRBV2 with TRBJ2-1; D unresolved. CDR1 SNHLY and CDR2 FYNNEI come from the germline V gene. This CDR3 spans 13 amino acids. V shed 1 base and J shed 4 bases, with 5 bases lying between them. The CDR3 sequence is CASSEVWYNEQFF. The CDR3 nucleotides are TGTGCCAGCAGTGAAGTCTGGTACAATGAGCAGTTCTTC.